Shown below are 19 T cell receptor beta chains from a single sample sequenced in a study of early T cells in non-severe SARS-CoV-2 infection. TCRdb passed the 5' RACE reads through MiXCR, listing each CDR3 protein once. The data hold under 60,000 distinct CDR3 sequences, with roughly 13% observed a single time. Sequencing was done on a sample of whole blood. Every receptor here comes from an adult who was a healthcare worker with PCR-confirmed SARS-CoV-2 infection or an uninfected control (not recorded which).

This clonotype was found many times. The genes are TRBV28 and TRBJ2-5; D is unclear. The germline V and J ends were trimmed by 7 bases and 1 base, with 7 bases remaining between them. There are 12 residues in the CDR3. The V gene's germline CDR1 is MDHEN and CDR2 SYDVKM. Written as DNA, the CDR3 is TGTGCCAGCACCTCCAGCCAAGAGACCCAGTACTTC. Translating gives CASTSSQETQYF.

At least ten counts were recorded for this clonotype. In DNA, the CDR3 is TGCGCCAGCAGCATAGACTGGGGTGAAGCTTTCTTT. Translating gives CASSIDWGEAFF. V is TRBV5-1 and J is TRBJ1-1, with D hard to call. V lost 4 bases to trimming and J lost 7 bases, with 11 bases between them. Germline V CDR1 and CDR2: SGHRS, YFSETQ. The CDR3 is 12 residues long.

This chain links TRBV20-1 with TRBJ2-1; 8 nucleotides align to TRBD2. Trimming took 3 bases from V and 0 from J; bases not matched to a gene: 7. CDR3 length: 16 amino acids. From germline, CDR1 is DFQATT and CDR2 SNEGSKA (reference sequence). The CDR3 nucleotides are TGCAGTGCTAGCTCCGGGGCGGGAGGCTCCTACAATGAGCAGTTCTTC. This sequence encodes CSASSGAGGSYNEQFF.

The chain recombines TRBV28 with TRBJ2-7; 7 nucleotides agree with TRBD2. The length of the CDR3 is 15 residues. Germline lookup yields CDR1 MDHEN and CDR2 SYDVKM. After removal of 4 bases from V and 6 bases from J, the junction contained 12 bases not matched to a gene. CDR3 DNA: TGTGCCAGCAGTTCCACCAGCGGGATCGCTCGCGAGCAGTACTTC. Translating gives CASSSTSGIAREQYF.

This clonotype was seen ten or more times. J is TRBJ2-7 and V is TRBV11-2; TRBD1 matches at 11 bases. The V segment lost 6 bases and the J segment 4 bases; nucleotides outside the gene matches: 8. The CDR3 consists of 15 residues. Germline V lookup: CDR1 SGHAT, CDR2 FQNNGV. CDR3 DNA sequence: TGTGCCAGCAGTCGGGGCGGGACAGGGGGGTACGAGCAGTACTTC. It encodes CASSRGGTGGYEQYF.

DNA for the CDR3: TGCGCCAGCAGCCAAGATATTGGGGTACCGAGTGAAAAACTGTTTTTT. This encodes CASSQDIGVPSEKLFF. The V call is TRBV4-1, the J call TRBJ1-4; D unclear. Germline V lookup: CDR1 MGHRA, CDR2 YSYEKL. The V and J ends lost 0 bases and 7 bases respectively, with 15 bases between them. The CDR3 has 16 amino acids.

The chain employs TRBV12-3 or TRBV12-4 and TRBJ1-1; 12 bases are shared with TRBD1. The CDR3 spans 14 residues. V lost 6 bases, J lost 4 bases, and 3 bases stayed unmatched. CDR3 amino acids: CASRGQGAGTEAFF. The CDR3 DNA sequence: TGTGCCAGCAGGGGACAGGGGGCTGGCACTGAAGCTTTCTTT.

This clonotype has at least ten counts. The V and J genes are TRBV2 and TRBJ1-5; the D gene is possibly TRBD1 (6 bases). V was shortened by 6 bases and J by 2 bases, with 17 bases between the two germline ends. The germline gives CDR1 SNHLY, CDR2 FYNNEI. The CDR3 has 16 amino acids. CDR3 sequence: CASSNGGGLGNQPQHF. Here the CDR3 DNA reads TGTGCCAGCAGCAATGGGGGGGGCCTGGGCAATCAGCCCCAGCATTTT.

This clonotype was seen more than once but under ten times. V and J are TRBV7-9 and TRBJ2-2; unclear D gene. V dropped 8 bases and J dropped 0 bases, with 4 bases sitting between them. The V gene's germline CDR1 is SEHNR and CDR2 FQNEAQ (reference sequence). The CDR3 contains 12 residues. The CDR3 here is CASLSNTGELFF. The DNA for the CDR3 is TGTGCCAGCCTATCGAACACCGGGGAGCTGTTTTTT.

Many counts were recorded for this clonotype. V is TRBV20-1 and J is TRBJ1-5; 7 bases match TRBD1. Germline V gene sequence: CDR1 DFQATT, CDR2 SNEGSKA (reference sequence). CDR3 length: 14 amino acids. V dropped 0 bases and J dropped 6; count of bases not matched to a gene: 5. As DNA, the CDR3 is TGCAGTGCTAGAGACCAGACAGGGCGTCAGCCCCAGCATTTT. Its protein product is CSARDQTGRQPQHF.

This clonotype came up many times. The chain employs TRBV12-3 or TRBV12-4 and TRBJ2-1; 9 nucleotides line up with TRBD2. The CDR3 spans 15 residues. V gave up 7 bases and J gave up 6 bases; unmatched junction bases: 10. The CDR3 sequence is CASIPGTSKSNEQFF. CDR3 nucleotides: TGTGCCAGCATCCCCGGGACTAGCAAGAGCAATGAGCAGTTCTTC.

This clonotype was seen repeatedly, ten times or more. V and J are TRBV19 and TRBJ1-1; no firm D call. Germline assignment: CDR1 LNHDA and CDR2 SQIVND (reference sequence). The CDR3 is made up of 12 amino acids. Trimming removed 4 bases at V and 7 bases at J, with 10 bases between. CDR3 in amino acids: CASSTRRIEAFF. Here the CDR3 DNA reads TGTGCCAGTAGTACCAGACGGATTGAAGCTTTCTTT.

This clonotype was seen repeatedly, ten times or more. The chain employs TRBV2 and TRBJ2-3; tentative D call: TRBD2 (5 bases). Germline V gene data show CDR1 as SNHLY and CDR2 as FYNNEI. This CDR3 is 14 amino acids long. V was cut by 7 bases and J by 0 bases, with 11 bases left in between. The CDR3 DNA sequence: TGTGCCAGCAAGCCGGACTTTAGCACAGATACGCAGTATTTT. Its protein is CASKPDFSTDTQYF.

The chain uses TRBV7-8 and TRBJ1-4; D uncertain. V lost 1 base and J 1 base, leaving 7 bases between the germline ends. CDR1 and CDR2 (germline): SGHVS, FQNEAQ. CDR3 length equals 15 residues. CDR3 amino acids: CASSLGWLTNEKLFF. CDR3 coding DNA: TGTGCCAGCAGCTTAGGGTGGTTAACTAATGAAAAACTGTTTTTT. The complete variable domain, with remaining parts taken from reference TRBV7-8 and TRBJ1-4, reads GAGVSQSPRYKVAKRGQDVALRCDPISGHVSLFWYQQALGQGPEFLTYFQNEAQLDKSGLPSDRFFAERPEGSVSTLKIQRTQQEDSAVYLCASSLGWLTNEKLFFGSGTQLSVL.

This clonotype was observed at least ten times. J is TRBJ2-5 and V is TRBV20-1; perhaps TRBD1 as D (5 bases). The CDR3 has 14 amino acids. Germline-derived CDR1 and CDR2 are DFQATT and SNEGSKA (reference sequence). The V gene lost 5 bases and the J gene lost 5 bases, with 18 bases spanning the gap. The CDR3 loop reads CSAPQPGSWETQYF. The DNA of the CDR3 is TGCAGTGCTCCCCAGCCAGGGTCATGGGAGACCCAGTACTTC.

This clonotype was found many times. V is TRBV24-1 and J is TRBJ1-5; 7 positions match TRBD1. The CDR3 is made up of 16 amino acids. V was pared by 5 bases and J by 3 bases, with 9 bases of the junction left unmatched. Per the germline V gene, CDR1 is KGHDR and CDR2 is SFDVKD. The CDR3 DNA reads as TGTGCCACCAGTGGAGGGGGCGCAGAGGTCAATCAGCCCCAGCATTTT. Encoded protein: CATSGGGAEVNQPQHF.

The CDR3 sequence: CASSPRTWGEQFF. The DNA for the CDR3 is TGTGCCAGCAGCCCTAGGACCTGGGGTGAGCAGTTCTTC. V usage is TRBV11-3 and J usage is TRBJ2-1; D is undetermined. The germline V gene encodes CDR1 SGHNT and CDR2 YENEEA. The CDR3 contains 13 residues. The V gene lost 5 bases and the J gene lost 9 bases, with 14 bases spanning the gap. Looking up the rest from reference TRBV11-3 and TRBJ2-1 gives the full variable domain: EAGVVQSPRYKIIEKKQPVAFWCNPISGHNTLYWYLQNLGQGPELLIRYENEEAVDDSQLPKDRFSAERLKGVDSTLKIQPAELGDSAVYLCASSPRTWGEQFFGPGTRLTVL.

This clonotype has a handful of counts. The V gene is TRBV11-1, the J gene TRBJ1-1; unclear D gene. The V and J ends lost 5 bases and 1 base respectively, with 11 bases between them. Germline values: CDR1 SGHAT, CDR2 FQDESV (reference sequence). The CDR3 totals 14 residues. CDR3 nucleotide sequence: TGTGCCAGCAGCCGGAATCTCGAGAACACTGAAGCTTTCTTT. This codes for CASSRNLENTEAFF.

This clonotype was seen repeatedly, ten times or more. The chain carries TRBV30 and TRBJ1-5, with no clear D. Germline values: CDR1 GTSNPN, CDR2 SVGIG (reference sequence). The CDR3 contains 13 residues. Trimming removed 8 bases from V and 2 bases from J, with 13 bases in between. CDR3 residues: CALGWGGNQPQHF. CDR3 bases: TGTGCCCTGGGGTGGGGAGGCAATCAGCCCCAGCATTTT.